One and the same sample provided the 4 T cell receptor beta chains below, sequenced in a study of T cell responses to AZD1222 COVID-19 vaccine. Measured with immunoSEQ multiplex PCR; TCRdb has only the in-frame clones, and not every one. This repertoire shows roughly 200,000 clones, around 94% found once; its top ten account for 1.7%. This material consisted of peripheral blood, taken 28 days after the second dose of the MenACWY control vaccine. The origin of the receptors is an adult who received the MenACWY meningococcal vaccine as a control.

The V call is TRBV15, the J call TRBJ1-2; possibly TRBD1 for D (5 bases). The V gene's germline CDR1 is LNHNV and CDR2 YYDKDF (reference sequence). The CDR3 loop spans 14 amino acids. The V end lost 1 base, the J end lost 3 bases, and 9 bases lay between the germline ends. CDR3 region: CATSRADSYYGYTF. CDR3 DNA sequence: TGTGCCACCAGCAGAGCAGACAGCTACTATGGCTACACCTTC.

The V gene is TRBV7-9, the J gene TRBJ1-1, with D uncertain. V dropped 5 bases and J dropped 5 bases, with 21 bases sitting between them. The CDR3 is 16 amino acids. Germline values: CDR1 SEHNR, CDR2 FQNEAQ (reference sequence). The CDR3 nucleotides are TGTGCCAGCAGCCCAGTTACAAAAGTCCGTACGACTGAAGCTTTCTTT. Residues: CASSPVTKVRTTEAFF. Looking up the rest from reference TRBV7-9 and TRBJ1-1 gives the full variable domain: DTGVSQNPRHKITKRGQNVTFRCDPISEHNRLYWYRQTLGQGPEFLTYFQNEAQLEKSRLLSDRFSAERPKGSFSTLEIQRTEQGDSAMYLCASSPVTKVRTTEAFFGQGTRLTVV.

As regards this clone: At the DNA level, this CDR3 is encoded by other sequences in the same sample as well. The chain has TRBV7-9 and TRBJ1-2; 7 bases fit TRBD1. Trimming cost V 6 bases and J 4 bases; bases outside gene matches: 5. There are 13 residues in the CDR3. Germline values: CDR1 SEHNR, CDR2 FQNEAQ (reference sequence). The chain's CDR3 is CASRYGQAYGYTF. In DNA form, the CDR3 reads TGTGCCAGCAGATATGGACAGGCCTATGGCTACACCTTC.

The CDR3 spells CASSLTQEQFF. Here the CDR3 DNA reads TGTGCCAGCAGTTTGACCCAAGAGCAGTTCTTC. This rearrangement joins TRBV12-3 or TRBV12-4 to TRBJ2-1; unclear D gene. CDR3 size: 11 residues. V was pared by 3 bases and J by 10 bases, with 7 bases between.